A selection of T cell receptor beta chains follows, all from one sample in a study of vaccination and CD4 T cells after COVID-19. Antigens for these TCRs are unknown. TCRdb ran MiXCR on the PCR reads and lists one entry per CDR3 protein. Among 12,000 to 15,000 distinct CDR3 sequences, 50% to 55% were seen once, and the ten largest hold approximately 7.3%. Source material: CD4+ T cells from blood, cultured in vitro. Receptor source: a human donor who had recovered from COVID-19. Each CDR3 is given with its conserved first and last residue. D genes are given only for firm matches. The size field is filled for only some rows; it gives once, few, many or a size class.

V	J	size	D	DNA	CDR3
TRBV28	TRBJ1-2	.	.	TGTGCCAGCAGTTTATTCGGGGACTATGGCTACACCTTC	CASSLFGDYGYTF
TRBV7-2	TRBJ1-1	.	.	TGTGCCAGCAGCTTTGGACAGCCCCTGGACACTGAAGCTTTCTTT	CASSFGQPLDTEAFF
TRBV19	TRBJ1-1	few	.	TGTGCCAGTAGTACCCCCGGCGGGCGGTGGGAAGCTTTCTTT	CASSTPGGRWEAFF
TRBV3-1	TRBJ2-2	.	.	TGTGCCAGCAGCCTGATGGGGAGTACCGGGGAGCTGTTTTTT	CASSLMGSTGELFF
TRBV20-1	TRBJ1-2	.	TRBD1	TGCAGTGCTTGGGACAGGGGAGCCGATTATGGCTACACCTTC	CSAWDRGADYGYTF
TRBV30	TRBJ2-5	.	TRBD2	TGTGCCTGGAGTCCCCAGGGAGGGGCCCAGTACTTC	CAWSPQGGAQYF
TRBV29-1	TRBJ2-1	.	TRBD1	TGCAGCGTTGAAGATGGACAGGGGTCGTTCTTC	CSVEDGQGSFF
TRBV7-8	TRBJ1-2	.	.	TGTGCCAGCAGCCTGGGCCTACCGGGGAACTATGGCTACACCTTC	CASSLGLPGNYGYTF
TRBV19	TRBJ2-5	few	.	TGTGCCAGTAGTATCGGGGTGGGCGGGATTCAAGGGGGAGAGACCCAGTACTTC	CASSIGVGGIQGGETQYF
TRBV5-4	TRBJ2-7	.	.	TGTGCCAGCAGTGGGGGTGGACATCCTTACTCCTACGAGCAGTACTTC	CASSGGGHPYSYEQYF
TRBV20-1	TRBJ1-2	few	.	TGCAGTGCTAGATCGGACAACTATGGCTACACCTTC	CSARSDNYGYTF
TRBV20-1	TRBJ2-1	.	.	TGCAGTGCTAGAGCCCAGGGCCACTTTGCCAACCCGATGAATGAGCAGTTCTTC	CSARAQGHFANPMNEQFF
TRBV20-1	TRBJ2-1	.	.	TGCAGTGCTAGCAAGGGAGGTAATCGGAATGAGCAGTTCTTC	CSASKGGNRNEQFF
TRBV5-1	TRBJ2-1	.	TRBD2	TGCGCCAGCAGCTTGGGCGGGAGCTCCTACAATGAGCAGTTCTTC	CASSLGGSSYNEQFF
TRBV25-1	TRBJ2-1	.	.	TGTGCCAGCAGTGAATCTCCATGGGAGCAGTTCTTC	CASSESPWEQFF
TRBV7-2	TRBJ2-7	.	TRBD1	TGTGCCAGCAGCTTAGACAGGGGCCCCTACGAGCAGTACTTC	CASSLDRGPYEQYF
TRBV7-2	TRBJ1-1	medium-sized	.	TGTGCCAGCAGCCTGGGCCAGAACACTGAAGCTTTCTTT	CASSLGQNTEAFF
TRBV19	TRBJ1-1	.	TRBD1	TGTGCCAGTAGGAGACAGGGGGTGGGTACTGAAGCTTTCTTT	CASRRQGVGTEAFF
TRBV7-2	TRBJ1-2	.	.	TGTGCCAGCAGCTTAGAGGGGGGGGGCTTTATTAACTATGGCTACACCTTC	CASSLEGGGFINYGYTF
TRBV20-1	TRBJ2-3	.	.	TGCAGTGCTGAAGGCTCGTTGCGGCGGAGCACAGATACGCAGTATTTT	CSAEGSLRRSTDTQYF
TRBV4-1	TRBJ2-2	once	.	TGCGCCAGCAGCCAAGCAGGGACGAACACCGGGGAGCTGTTTTTT	CASSQAGTNTGELFF
TRBV9	TRBJ1-1	.	.	TGTGCCAGCAGCGTCGAACGGGGAAACACTGAAGCTTTCTTT	CASSVERGNTEAFF
TRBV30	TRBJ1-2	medium-sized	TRBD1	TGTGCCTGGAGTGTACAAGGGGGCGATGGCTACACCTTC	CAWSVQGGDGYTF
TRBV5-4	TRBJ2-2	.	.	TGTGCCAGCACCCCACCCGGGATATCTAACACCGGGGAGCTGTTTTTT	CASTPPGISNTGELFF
TRBV19	TRBJ1-1	few	.	TGTGCCAGTAGTATGCGGGCAGCTGAAGCTTTCTTT	CASSMRAAEAFF
TRBV6-1	TRBJ1-5	.	.	TGTGCCAGCAGGCAGTGGGGGGGCAATCAGCCCCAGCATTTT	CASRQWGGNQPQHF
TRBV7-9	TRBJ2-1	.	TRBD1	TGTGCCAGCAGCATTAGGAGGGTGACAGGGGATGAGCAGTTCTTC	CASSIRRVTGDEQFF
TRBV12-3/TRBV12-4	TRBJ1-5	.	.	TGTGCCAGCCAGGGCTCGGGCCAGCCCCAGCATTTT	CASQGSGQPQHF
TRBV9	TRBJ2-7	.	TRBD1	TGTGCCAGCAGCCGTGGGACAGGAGGCTACGAGCAGTACTTC	CASSRGTGGYEQYF
TRBV7-3	TRBJ2-3	.	TRBD2	TGTGCCAGCAGCCCTAACCCTCAGCGGGATGAGACAGATACGCAGTATTTT	CASSPNPQRDETDTQYF
TRBV18	TRBJ1-5	.	.	TGTGCCAGCTCACCCTCATCCAGGGGAAACAATCAGCCCCAGCATTTT	CASSPSSRGNNQPQHF
TRBV15	TRBJ1-5	few	.	TGTGCCACCAGCAGACATATGGATAACCAGCCCCAGCATTTT	CATSRHMDNQPQHF
TRBV27	TRBJ2-7	.	TRBD1	TGTGCCAGCAGGCTAATTTGGGACAGTAGCTCCTACGAGCAGTACTTC	CASRLIWDSSSYEQYF
TRBV6-2/TRBV6-3	TRBJ1-4	few	.	TGTGCCAGCAGCCCACGTGAAAAACTGTTTTTT	CASSPREKLFF
TRBV2	TRBJ2-6	.	.	TGTGCCAGCACCTGGGACGGCCACTCTGGGGCCAACGTCCTGACTTTC	CASTWDGHSGANVLTF
TRBV20-1	TRBJ2-2	few	TRBD2	TGCAGTGCTAGTATAGCGGGAGAGGGGACCGGGGAGCTGTTTTTT	CSASIAGEGTGELFF
TRBV24-1	TRBJ2-7	.	.	TGTGCCACCAGTGACCCAACAGGATCCAGCTCCTACGAGCAGTACTTC	CATSDPTGSSSYEQYF
TRBV4-1	TRBJ2-5	.	.	TGCGCCAGCAGCCAAGATCGGGACACAGGGATTCAAGAGACCCAGTACTTC	CASSQDRDTGIQETQYF
TRBV30	TRBJ1-5	.	.	TGTGCCTGGAGTGTGCAGAGCAATCAGCCCCAGCATTTT	CAWSVQSNQPQHF
TRBV6-2/TRBV6-3	TRBJ2-2	.	.	TGTGCCAGCATGCCCGCGAACACCGGGGAGCTGTTTTTT	CASMPANTGELFF
TRBV11-2	TRBJ1-5	.	.	TGTGCCAGCAGCTTCAATCAGCCCCAGCATTTT	CASSFNQPQHF
TRBV20-1	TRBJ1-6	.	TRBD1	TGCAGTGCCTCCCGGGGACAGGCGAATTCACCCCTCCACTTT	CSASRGQANSPLHF
TRBV7-9	TRBJ2-7	.	.	TGTGCCAGCAGTTCCTATGGGGGCGAAACCTACGAGCAGTACTTC	CASSSYGGETYEQYF
TRBV7-6	TRBJ1-5	.	.	TGTGCCAGCAGCTGGCGGGTAAATCAGCCCCAGCATTTT	CASSWRVNQPQHF
TRBV7-8	TRBJ1-2	few	.	TGTGCCAGCAGCGCCCAGGGGCGGGGTTTTGATGGCTACACCTTC	CASSAQGRGFDGYTF
TRBV7-8	TRBJ1-5	large	TRBD1	TGTGCCAGCAGCTTAGTGGCCGGGACAGGGATTGGCTTTCAGCCCCAGCATTTT	CASSLVAGTGIGFQPQHF
TRBV20-1	TRBJ1-1	few	.	TGCAGTGCTAGCCCTGTCTCTCTCATGAACACTGAAGCTTTCTTT	CSASPVSLMNTEAFF
TRBV24-1	TRBJ2-5	.	.	TGTGCCACCAGTGACCAGCCAAGCCGGGACCATCAAGAGACCCAGTACTTC	CATSDQPSRDHQETQYF
TRBV9	TRBJ2-1	.	TRBD2	TGTGCCAGCAGCGTACTAGCGGGAGGGGATGAGCAGTTCTTC	CASSVLAGGDEQFF
TRBV11-2	TRBJ2-7	.	TRBD1	TGTGCCAGCAGCTTAGGGCCCAGACAGGGATTCTACGAGCAGTACTTC	CASSLGPRQGFYEQYF
TRBV4-1	TRBJ1-6	few	.	TGCGCCAGCAGCCAAGATCTTTACCGCTCCTATAATTCACCCCTCCACTTT	CASSQDLYRSYNSPLHF
TRBV7-9	TRBJ1-1	.	.	TGTGCCAGCAGCTTAGAGCGGAGTGGGGAAGCTTTCTTT	CASSLERSGEAFF